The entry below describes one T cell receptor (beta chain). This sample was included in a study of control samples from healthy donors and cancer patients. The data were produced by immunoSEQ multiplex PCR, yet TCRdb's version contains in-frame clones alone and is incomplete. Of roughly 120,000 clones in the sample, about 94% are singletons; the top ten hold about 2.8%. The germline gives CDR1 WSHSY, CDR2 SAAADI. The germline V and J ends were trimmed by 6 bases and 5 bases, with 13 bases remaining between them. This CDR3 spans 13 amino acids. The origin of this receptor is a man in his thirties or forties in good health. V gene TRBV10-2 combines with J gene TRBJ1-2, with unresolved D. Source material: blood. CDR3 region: CASSFGGLYGYTF. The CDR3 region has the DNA TGCGCCAGCAGCTTTGGAGGGTTGTATGGCTACACCTTC.